This passage covers 20 T cell receptor beta chains from one sample sequenced in a study of blood T cells in healthy people across ages. Then a second PCR, running about 6 to 11 cycles, was carried out with a sample-barcoded 5' primer and a J-beta primer mix. A single record per CDR3 protein comes from TCRdb applying MiXCR to the 5' RACE reads. Counted here are 270,000 or so distinct CDR3 sequences, roughly a quarter occurring once; the ten biggest clones make up around 30%. The sequencing sample was made of blood. These receptors all stem from a woman in her sixties or seventies in good health.

The chain combines TRBV27 with TRBJ2-7; TRBD1 matches at 7 bases. Germline-derived CDR1 and CDR2 are MNHEY and SMNVEV (reference sequence). The junction had 4 bases not matched to a gene; V was cut back by 3 bases and J by 2 bases. The CDR3 covers 14 residues. The CDR3 DNA is TGTGCCAGCAGTTTTGCAGGGGGTGCCTACGAGCAGTACTTC. This sequence encodes CASSFAGGAYEQYF.

This clonotype was recorded many times. The CDR3 sequence: CASSKGGVLRNTEAFF. The CDR3 DNA reads TGTGCCAGCAGTAAGGGAGGGGTGTTGAGGAACACTGAAGCTTTCTTT. The rearrangement joins TRBV7-2 to TRBJ1-1, with D possibly TRBD1 on 5 matching bases. V was clipped by 6 bases and J by 1 base, with 18 bases between them. CDR3 size: 16 residues. Germline CDR1 reads SGHTA; CDR2 reads FQGNSA.

A few counts support this clonotype. This chain joins TRBV6-5 and TRBJ1-5, with D unresolved. This CDR3 has 14 residues. CDR1 MNHEY and CDR2 SVGAGI come from the germline V gene. V lost 0 bases and J lost 3, with 6 bases in between. The CDR3 DNA reads TGTGCCAGCAGTTACTCGAGGACCAATCAGCCCCAGCATTTT. This codes for CASSYSRTNQPQHF.

About this clonotype: One junction end disagrees with the germline gene, perhaps due to a read error. The chain couples TRBV20-1 to TRBJ2-1; 8 nucleotides agree with TRBD2. This CDR3 contains 15 residues. CDR1 is DFQATT, CDR2 SNEGSKA, per germline (reference sequence). In DNA form, the CDR3 reads TGCAGTGCTAGAGACCTGCGCGGGGGGAACAATGGGCAGTTCTTC. Its translation is CSARDLRGGNNGQFF.

V usage is TRBV3-1 and J usage is TRBJ2-7, with 9 bases matching TRBD2. The germline V gene encodes CDR1 LGHDT and CDR2 YNNKEL (reference sequence). V lost 2 bases, J lost 6 bases, and 5 bases stayed unmatched. This CDR3 region has 14 residues. The CDR3 protein is CASSQLAGASEQYF. Written as DNA, the CDR3 is TGTGCCAGCAGCCAATTAGCGGGAGCCTCCGAGCAGTACTTC.

The CDR3 DNA follows: TGTGCCAGCAGTCCCCCCGAAGGGGGCGAGCAGTACTTC. The encoded protein is CASSPPEGGEQYF. The chain combines TRBV6-6 with TRBJ2-1; the D gene is possibly TRBD1 (6 bases). Matching the DNA end better, TRBJ2-7 makes the J call doubtful. Germline values: CDR1 MNHNY, CDR2 SVGAGI (reference sequence). The CDR3 spans 13 residues.

The V and J genes are TRBV6-2 or TRBV6-3 and TRBJ1-1, with unresolved D. Germline CDR1 and CDR2: MNHEY and SVGEGT. Trimming cost V 7 bases and J 5 bases, with 17 bases left between them. CDR3 length equals 14 residues. Here the CDR3 DNA reads TGTGCCAGCATCGAAGGATTCTCGATGACTGAAGCTTTCTTT. Translated: CASIEGFSMTEAFF.

The chain joins TRBV5-5 to TRBJ1-1; D call uncertain. Germline CDR1 is SGHKS and CDR2 is YYEKEE (reference sequence). Between the trimmed V and J ends, which lost 4 bases and 8 bases, there was a span of 15 bases. CDR3 length equals 13 residues. CDR3 sequence: CASSPRFVAEAFF. The CDR3 bases are TGTGCCAGCAGCCCACGGTTCGTCGCCGAAGCTTTCTTT. Full variable domain (rest looked up from reference TRBV5-5 and TRBJ1-1): DAGVTQSPTHLIKTRGQQVTLRCSPISGHKSVSWYQQVLGQGPQFIFQYYEKEERGRGNFPDRFSARQFPNYSSELNVNALLLGDSALYLCASSPRFVAEAFFGQGTRLTVV.

This clonotype showed up many times. The chain carries TRBV5-1 and TRBJ1-2; the D is unclear. From germline, CDR1 is SGHRS and CDR2 YFSETQ. V was shortened by 3 bases and J by 4 bases, with 10 bases between the two germline ends. The CDR3 length is 13 residues. CDR3 coding DNA: TGCGCCAGCAGCTACGATAGACGCTATGGCTACACCTTC. This translates into CASSYDRRYGYTF.

This chain connects TRBV6-2 or TRBV6-3 to TRBJ2-6, with a possible D match to TRBD2 (6 bases). There are 18 residues in the CDR3. The V and J ends lost 5 bases and 1 base respectively, with 18 bases between them. The germline V gene encodes CDR1 MNHEY and CDR2 SVGEGT. The DNA for the CDR3 is TGTGCCAGCAGTCCCTGGCGGGGTGGAGGGTCTGGGGCCAACGTCCTGACTTTC. This translates into CASSPWRGGGSGANVLTF.

This clonotype was observed a few times. Here the CDR3 reads CASSVNPGTTKNIQYF. The CDR3 DNA sequence: TGCGCCAGCAGCGTCAACCCAGGGACCACAAAAAACATTCAGTACTTC. The V gene is TRBV5-1, the J gene TRBJ2-4, with D perhaps assigned TRBD1 or TRBD2 (5 bases each). Germline V gene sequence: CDR1 SGHRS, CDR2 YFSETQ. The CDR3 runs 16 residues. Trimming stripped 4 bases from V and 4 bases from J, with 18 bases between.

This clonotype has only a few counts. V gene TRBV10-3 combines with J gene TRBJ2-5; 9 bases line up with TRBD1. This CDR3 has 14 amino acids. V trimming: 5 bases; J trimming: 4 bases; junction bases outside the gene matches: 5. The germline gives CDR1 ENHRY, CDR2 SYGVKD. The CDR3 region is CAISQQGASETQYF. The CDR3 coding sequence is TGTGCCATCAGTCAACAGGGGGCTTCAGAGACCCAGTACTTC.

The genes are TRBV18 and TRBJ1-4; D remains ambiguous. V dropped 3 bases and J dropped 4 bases, with 3 bases sitting between them. This CDR3 is 12 amino acids long. From germline, CDR1 is KGHSH and CDR2 LQKENI. CDR3 coding DNA: TGTGCCAGCTCACCGGGTAATGAAAAACTGTTTTTT. Amino acids: CASSPGNEKLFF. The complete variable domain, with remaining parts taken from reference TRBV18 and TRBJ1-4, reads NAGVMQNPRHLVRRRGQEARLRCSPMKGHSHVYWYRQLPEEGLKFMVYLQKENIIDESGMPKERFSAEFPKEGPSILRIQQVVRGDSAAYFCASSPGNEKLFFGSGTQLSVL.

This clonotype has ten or more counts. V usage is TRBV5-1 and J usage is TRBJ2-5, with TRBD2 matching 9 bases. This CDR3 has 15 residues. Germline V lookup: CDR1 SGHRS, CDR2 YFSETQ. After removal of 4 bases from V and 2 bases from J, the junction contained 6 bases not matched to a gene. In DNA, the CDR3 is TGCGCCAGCAGCCGCCGACTAGCGGATCAAGAGACCCAGTACTTC. Protein sequence: CASSRRLADQETQYF.

There are a few counts of this clonotype. The chain joins TRBV20-1 to TRBJ2-1, with no clear D. The germline CDR1 and CDR2 sequences are DFQATT and SNEGSKA (reference sequence). The CDR3 runs to 15 residues. The V end lost 0 bases, the J end lost 0 bases, and 9 bases lay between the germline ends. CDR3 region: CSARDLSSSYNEQFF. The CDR3 coding sequence is TGCAGTGCTAGAGATCTGTCTAGCTCCTACAATGAGCAGTTCTTC.

This clonotype was picked up a small number of times. The V and J genes are TRBV5-8 and TRBJ2-3; D remains ambiguous. Trimming pared 0 bases from V and 1 base from J, leaving 9 bases between. The CDR3 contains 15 residues. Germline CDR1 reads SGHTS; CDR2 reads YDEGEE. CDR3 loop: CASSLGSRGTDTQYF. The CDR3 bases are TGTGCCAGCAGCTTGGGGTCTAGGGGCACAGATACGCAGTATTTT.

This clonotype was counted a few times. The V and J genes are TRBV28 and TRBJ2-2; 9 positions match TRBD1. Germline CDR1 is MDHEN and CDR2 is SYDVKM. CDR3 length: 16 residues. V was clipped by 6 bases and J by 0 bases; unmatched bases: 5. This CDR3 reads CASRHRGLPNTGELFF. DNA of the CDR3: TGTGCCAGCAGACACAGGGGGCTTCCGAACACCGGGGAGCTGTTTTTT.

This clonotype was seen a few times. The J gene is TRBJ2-1, the V gene TRBV12-5, with D tentatively TRBD2 (6 bases). Between the trimmed V and J ends, which lost 2 bases and 3 bases, there was a span of 11 bases. Germline CDR1 and CDR2: LGHNT and FRNRAP. The CDR3 consists of 15 residues. Here the CDR3 DNA reads TGTGCTAGTGGTTTGATCCTCGGGAGCTACAATGAGCAGTTCTTC. It specifies CASGLILGSYNEQFF.

The chain combines TRBV14 with TRBJ1-1; TRBD1 agrees at 7 bases. The CDR3 is 16 residues long. The germline gives CDR1 SGHDN, CDR2 FVKESK. With V trimmed by 3 bases and J by 0 bases, 7 bases remained unmatched. Here the CDR3 reads CASSHLSGGMNTEAFF. The CDR3 DNA is TGTGCCAGCAGCCACCTATCAGGGGGGATGAACACTGAAGCTTTCTTT.

V usage is TRBV25-1 and J usage is TRBJ1-1; 8 positions agree with TRBD1. The CDR3 loop spans 14 amino acids. Germline CDR1 MGHDK, CDR2 SYGVNS. V was pared by 6 bases and J by 5 bases, with 8 bases of the junction left unmatched. CDR3 nucleotide sequence: TGTGCCAGCAGGACGGACAGGGTATCGACTGAAGCTTTCTTT. Residues: CASRTDRVSTEAFF.